The next 25 T cell receptor beta chains were all read from a single sample in a study of cytomegalovirus exposure and HLA in healthy donors. The PCR was carried out with 60 Vbeta primers and 13 Jbeta primers. TCRdb's copy holds only in-frame clones and misses some; the assay was immunoSEQ multiplex PCR. The data show around 180,000 clones, less than 90% seen once. The sample taken for sequencing was PBMCs. Source of these receptors: a boy aged 5-17 years in good health and CMV-seronegative.

This clone appeared once. The gene calls are TRBV28 and TRBJ1-1, with D tentatively TRBD1 (6 bases). The V end lost 6 bases, the J end lost 1 base, and 15 bases lay between the germline ends. This CDR3 spans 15 amino acids. CDR1 MDHEN and CDR2 SYDVKM come from the germline V gene. DNA for the CDR3: TGTGCCAGCAGACCTACAACCAGGGGGAACACTGAAGCTTTCTTT. Protein: CASRPTTRGNTEAFF.

The table lists this clone with a few counts. The V gene is TRBV6-1, the J gene TRBJ1-1, with a possible D match to TRBD1 (5 bases). This CDR3 comprises 13 residues. The V and J ends lost 6 bases and 6 bases respectively, with 14 bases between them. CDR1 MNHNS and CDR2 SASEGT come from the germline V gene. CDR3 residues: CASRKGSIPEAFF. CDR3 DNA sequence: TGTGCCAGCAGGAAGGGGTCGATCCCTGAAGCTTTCTTT.

J is TRBJ1-5 and V is TRBV7-8, with D tentatively TRBD1 (5 bases). Germline V gene lookup returns CDR1 SGHVS and CDR2 FQNEAQ. The length of the CDR3 is 13 residues. The ends were cut back, 3 bases at V and 9 bases at J, with 12 bases in the middle. The CDR3 here is CASSLRGRGPQHF. The CDR3 DNA follows: TGTGCCAGCAGCTTGCGCGGGAGGGGGCCCCAGCATTTT.

This clone was seen a few times. The rearrangement joins TRBV18 to TRBJ2-5; weak D call: TRBD2 (5 bases). The V end was cut by 3 bases, the J end by 2 bases, with 10 bases between. Germline V gene sequence: CDR1 KGHSH, CDR2 LQKENI. This CDR3 region has 14 residues. CDR3 DNA sequence: TGTGCCAGCTCACCCTACGGGGAGCAAGAGACCCAGTACTTC. Its protein is CASSPYGEQETQYF.

CDR3 loop: CASRSTVYGYTF. As DNA, the CDR3 is TGTGCCAGCAGATCGACAGTCTATGGCTACACCTTC. The rearrangement joins TRBV9 to TRBJ1-2; D is perhaps TRBD1 (5 bases). CDR1 and CDR2 (germline): SGDLS, YYNGEE. The V and J ends lost 5 bases and 4 bases respectively, with 9 bases between them. The CDR3 length is 12 residues. The full variable domain, rest sourced from reference TRBV9 and TRBJ1-2, is DSGVTQTPKHLITATGQRVTLRCSPRSGDLSVYWYQQSLDQGLQFLIQYYNGEERAKGNILERFSAQQFPDLHSELNLSSLELGDSALYFCASRSTVYGYTFGSGTRLTVV.

Regarding this clone: Distinct nucleotide sequences in the sample also encode this CDR3. The chain recombines TRBV10-3 with TRBJ1-2, with no clear D. Deletions cut 4 bases from V and 0 bases from J, with 6 bases between. Germline V CDR1 and CDR2: ENHRY, SYGVKD. The CDR3 covers 13 residues. CDR3 sequence reads: CAISGAANYGYTF. The CDR3 DNA sequence: TGTGCCATCAGTGGGGCCGCTAACTATGGCTACACCTTC.

The chain carries TRBV4-3 and TRBJ1-4, with D perhaps TRBD1 (5 bases). CDR3 length: 15 amino acids. Trimming left V 6 bases short and J 0 bases short, with 11 bases between. Germline V gene data show CDR1 as LGHNA and CDR2 as YSLEER. The CDR3 DNA sequence: TGCGCCAGCAGTAGGACACTCGCAACTAATGAAAAACTGTTTTTT. Encoded protein: CASSRTLATNEKLFF.

This chain uses TRBV30 with TRBJ2-6; D remains unclear. CDR1 is GTSNPN and CDR2 is SVGIG in the germline V gene (reference sequence). Trimming took off 2 bases at V and 12 bases at J, with 11 bases between the two ends. The CDR3 length is 12 residues. The CDR3 coding sequence is TGTGCCTGGAGTCCACTTAGTCCCGTCCTGACTTTC. Protein sequence: CAWSPLSPVLTF.

The V gene is TRBV6-5, the J gene TRBJ2-7; 7 nucleotides match TRBD1. J was trimmed by 2 bases and V by 4 bases; bases with no gene match: 5. The CDR3 is 14 residues long. CDR1 is MNHEY and CDR2 is SVGAGI in the germline V gene. CDR3 sequence reads: CASSSLDRAYEQYF. For the CDR3, the DNA is TGTGCCAGCAGTTCCCTCGACAGGGCCTACGAGCAGTACTTC.

CDR3 residues: CASRDRHSGDTEAFF. CDR3 DNA: TGTGCCAGCAGGGACAGACATAGTGGAGACACTGAAGCTTTCTTT. The chain employs TRBV27 and TRBJ1-1; D possibly corresponds to TRBD1 (6 bases). The germline gives CDR1 MNHEY, CDR2 SMNVEV (reference sequence). There are 15 residues in the CDR3. The ends were cut back, 6 bases at V and 3 bases at J, with 17 bases in the middle.

The J gene is TRBJ1-6, the V gene TRBV30, with D perhaps matching TRBD1 (6 bases). Trimming shortened V by 3 bases and J by 4 bases, and 10 bases separated the two germline ends. This CDR3 comprises 14 residues. Germline CDR1 GTSNPN, CDR2 SVGIG (reference sequence). The chain's CDR3 is CAWSPQGYNSPLHF. DNA of the CDR3: TGTGCCTGGAGCCCTCAGGGGTATAATTCACCCCTCCACTTT.

This clone turned up a few times. The V call is TRBV4-2, the J call TRBJ1-2; TRBD1 is a possible D gene (5 bases). V lost 5 bases to trimming and J lost 4 bases, with 8 bases between them. The CDR3 is 12 residues long. Germline-derived CDR1 and CDR2 are LGHNA and YNFKEQ. DNA for the CDR3: TGTGCCAGCAGCTCGGACACCTATGGCTACACCTTC. Translation: CASSSDTYGYTF.

The genes are TRBV7-8 and TRBJ2-7; D perhaps matches TRBD2 (6 bases). CDR3 size: 13 residues. Germline CDR1 SGHVS, CDR2 FQNEAQ. V was trimmed by 8 bases and J by 2 bases, leaving 13 bases between them. The CDR3 loop is CASGGEVPYEQYF. The CDR3 DNA reads as TGTGCCAGCGGCGGGGAGGTTCCCTACGAGCAGTACTTC.

The genes are TRBV5-4 and TRBJ2-3, with 10 bases fitting TRBD2. CDR3 length: 14 amino acids. The germline V gene encodes CDR1 SGHNT and CDR2 YYREEE (reference sequence). The V gene end was trimmed by 4 bases and the J gene end by 4 bases; junction bases not matched to a gene: 3. This CDR3 is CASSLSGGPDTQYF. The CDR3 DNA follows: TGTGCCAGCAGCCTTAGCGGGGGGCCAGATACGCAGTATTTT.

The CDR3 loop reads CAIQHKLNTEAFF. CDR3 coding DNA: TGTGCCATCCAACACAAACTAAACACTGAAGCTTTCTTT. J is TRBJ1-1 and V is TRBV6-1; no firm D call. Trimming took 10 bases from V and 2 from J, leaving 14 bases between them. The CDR3 is made up of 13 amino acids. The germline V gene has CDR1 MNHNS and CDR2 SASEGT.

This clone was detected once. A junction boundary mismatches the germline segment, possibly from a read error. The genes are TRBV30 and TRBJ1-2; D unresolved. Germline V gene sequence: CDR1 GTSNPN, CDR2 SVGIG (reference sequence). This CDR3 region has 11 residues. DNA of the CDR3: TGTGCCTGGAGTGTAATTTTGACACGTAGCTTC. This codes for CAWSVILTRSF. Together with reference TRBV30 and TRBJ1-2, the CDR3 gives the full variable domain: SQTIHQWPATLVQPVGSPLSLECTVEGTSNPNLYWYRQAAGRGLQLLFYSVGIGQISSEVPQNLSASRPQDRQFILSSKKLLLSDSGFYLCAWSVILTRSFGSGTRLTVV.

The V and J genes are TRBV6-5 and TRBJ2-1; tentatively, D is TRBD2 (6 bases). The germline V gene encodes CDR1 MNHEY and CDR2 SVGAGI. Trimming stripped 7 bases from V and 8 bases from J, with 15 bases between. The CDR3 has 13 amino acids. In DNA form, the CDR3 reads TGTGCCAGCACACCCCGGGGGAGTGATGAGCAGTTCTTC. Its protein product is CASTPRGSDEQFF.

This sequence joins TRBV10-2 and TRBJ2-1; D not resolved. The V and J ends lost 4 bases and 6 bases respectively, with 7 bases between them. The CDR3 extends over 12 amino acids. Germline assignment: CDR1 WSHSY and CDR2 SAAADI. The CDR3 DNA reads as TGCGCCAGCAGTGTACCGGGCAATGAGCAGTTCTTC. Its protein product is CASSVPGNEQFF.

The rearrangement uses TRBV7-2 and TRBJ1-6; 11 positions agree with TRBD1. Trimming at V came to 5 bases and at J to 9 bases, leaving 6 bases not matched to a gene. The CDR3 is 15 amino acids. Per germline, CDR1 SGHTA and CDR2 FQGNSA. CDR3 sequence reads: CASSPGTGGFSPLHF. The CDR3 bases are TGTGCCAGCAGCCCTGGGACAGGGGGTTTTTCACCCCTCCACTTT.

This sequence joins TRBV9 and TRBJ1-2; the match to TRBD1 covers 12 bases. The CDR3 spans 14 residues. Germline V gives CDR1 SGDLS, CDR2 YYNGEE. J was trimmed by 7 bases and V by 3 bases; bases with no gene match: 4. The CDR3 region is CASSAGQGAFGYTF. CDR3 bases: TGTGCCAGCAGCGCGGGACAGGGGGCGTTTGGCTACACCTTC.

This chain uses TRBV30 with TRBJ2-7; 8 positions agree with TRBD1. The V gene's germline CDR1 is GTSNPN and CDR2 SVGIG (reference sequence). CDR3 size: 13 residues. The J segment lost 2 bases and the V segment lost 4 bases, leaving 4 bases of the junction unmatched. The CDR3 loop is CAWTGGNAYEQYF. Written as DNA, the CDR3 is TGTGCCTGGACAGGGGGCAACGCCTACGAGCAGTACTTC.

V gene TRBV2 combines with J gene TRBJ2-3, with TRBD2 matching 9 bases. Germline loops: CDR1 SNHLY, CDR2 FYNNEI. Trimming at V came to 6 bases and at J to 1 base, leaving 8 bases not matched to a gene. CDR3 length: 16 residues. For the CDR3, the DNA is TGTGCCAGCAGGCCTGGACTAGCGAGAGGCACAGATACGCAGTATTTT. It is translated as CASRPGLARGTDTQYF.

The chain has TRBV18 and TRBJ2-7; D possibly corresponds to TRBD2 (5 bases). V lost 4 bases and J lost 3, with 10 bases in between. This CDR3 spans 13 amino acids. In germline, CDR1 is KGHSH, CDR2 LQKENI. CDR3: CASSRPGIYEQYF. Here the CDR3 DNA reads TGTGCCAGCTCACGTCCGGGGATCTACGAGCAGTACTTC.

This sequence joins TRBV28 and TRBJ2-1; 7 bases align to TRBD2. The CDR3 has 19 amino acids. Germline lookup yields CDR1 MDHEN and CDR2 SYDVKM. Trimming took 3 bases from V and 0 from J; bases not matched to a gene: 14. This CDR3 is CASSFQPLAEFSSYNEQFF. In DNA form, the CDR3 reads TGTGCCAGCAGTTTCCAACCCCTAGCGGAATTTAGCTCCTACAATGAGCAGTTCTTC.

The chain combines TRBV12-5 with TRBJ2-1, with D possibly being TRBD2 (5 bases). The V gene lost 9 bases and the J gene lost 8 bases, with 14 bases spanning the gap. The germline V gene has CDR1 LGHNT and CDR2 FRNRAP. The length of the CDR3 is 12 residues. In DNA form, the CDR3 reads TGTGCTAGCAACGATCGTAGCGATGAGCAGTTCTTC. Translating it yields CASNDRSDEQFF.